The rows below give T cell receptor beta chains drawn from one sample of a study of human T cells and chemical hapten exposure. TCRdb reanalysed the RACE reads using MiXCR and keeps one entry per CDR3 protein. Of roughly 81,000 distinct CDR3 sequences listed, 8.5% are singletons. The sample in question was whole blood, obtained in connection with sensitization to the hapten diphenylcyclopropenone (DPC). Receptor source: a man aged 35-49 years with alopecia areata. Some clones in this sample may be carry-over from other donors' samples. CDR3s leave out the opening cysteine and the closing phenylalanine or tryptophan. Each record gives: J gene, V gene, D gene, CDR3 protein. A D gene is named only where the DNA matches it firmly.

TRBJ2-7 | TRBV28 | TRBD1 | ASRSGGPYEQY
TRBJ2-3 | TRBV6-2/TRBV6-3 | TRBD2 | ASSYSTSGSPTDTQY
TRBJ2-3 | TRBV29-1 | NA | SVDSPDTQY
TRBJ2-4 | TRBV7-2 | NA | ASSPGNLAKNIQY
TRBJ2-1 | TRBV6-2/TRBV6-3 | TRBD2 | ASSYAGSGGNEQF
TRBJ2-1 | TRBV4-1 | TRBD1 | ASSRRDRAFDNEQF
TRBJ1-5 | TRBV28 | NA | ASSRVQPQH
TRBJ2-1 | TRBV29-1 | NA | SVELGAGNEQF
TRBJ2-1 | TRBV20-1 | TRBD2 | SVPPGLAGGRYYNEQF
TRBJ2-5 | TRBV28 | TRBD1 | ASSSIQGQYQETQY
TRBJ2-1 | TRBV6-5 | NA | ASGPSSANNEQF